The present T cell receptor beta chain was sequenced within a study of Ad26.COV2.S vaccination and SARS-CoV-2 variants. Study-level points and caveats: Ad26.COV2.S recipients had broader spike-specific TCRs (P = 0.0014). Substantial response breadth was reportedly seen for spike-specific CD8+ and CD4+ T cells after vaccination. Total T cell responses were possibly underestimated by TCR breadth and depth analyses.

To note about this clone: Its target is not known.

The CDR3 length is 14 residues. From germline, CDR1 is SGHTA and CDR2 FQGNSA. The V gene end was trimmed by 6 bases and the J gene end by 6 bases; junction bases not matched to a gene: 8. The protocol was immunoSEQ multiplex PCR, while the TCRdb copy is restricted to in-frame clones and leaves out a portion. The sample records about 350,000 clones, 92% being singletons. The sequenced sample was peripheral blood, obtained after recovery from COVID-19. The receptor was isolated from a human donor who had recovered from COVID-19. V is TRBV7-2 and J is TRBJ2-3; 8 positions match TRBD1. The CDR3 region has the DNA TGTGCCAGCAGATACGACAGGGGAAGGGATACGCAGTATTTT. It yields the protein CASRYDRGRDTQYF.